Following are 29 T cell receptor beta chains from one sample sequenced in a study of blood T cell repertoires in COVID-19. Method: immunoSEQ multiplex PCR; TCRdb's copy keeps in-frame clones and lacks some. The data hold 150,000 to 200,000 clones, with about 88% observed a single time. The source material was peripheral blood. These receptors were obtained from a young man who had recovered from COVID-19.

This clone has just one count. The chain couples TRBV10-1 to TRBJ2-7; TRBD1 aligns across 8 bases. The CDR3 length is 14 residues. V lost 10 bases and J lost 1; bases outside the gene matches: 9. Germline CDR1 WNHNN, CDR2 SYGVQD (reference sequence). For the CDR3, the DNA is TGCGCCACCAGGGGACAGGCTCGGTCCTACGAGCAGTACTTC. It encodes CATRGQARSYEQYF.

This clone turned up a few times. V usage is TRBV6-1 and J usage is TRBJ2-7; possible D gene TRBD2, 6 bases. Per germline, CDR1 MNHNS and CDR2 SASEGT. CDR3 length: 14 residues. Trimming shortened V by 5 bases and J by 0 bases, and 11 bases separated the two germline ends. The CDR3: CASSSASDSYEQYF. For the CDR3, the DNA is TGTGCCAGCAGTTCAGCTAGCGACTCCTACGAGCAGTACTTC.

The CDR3 sequence is CASSSSNRAQPQHF. The CDR3 coding sequence is TGTGCCAGCAGCTCCAGTAACAGGGCGCAGCCCCAGCATTTT. The chain employs TRBV3-1 (or the pseudogene TRBV3-2) and TRBJ1-5; D is possibly TRBD1 (6 bases). V dropped 5 bases and J dropped 7 bases, with 15 bases sitting between them. Germline assignment: CDR1 LGHDT and CDR2 YNNKEL (reference sequence). The CDR3 is 14 residues long.

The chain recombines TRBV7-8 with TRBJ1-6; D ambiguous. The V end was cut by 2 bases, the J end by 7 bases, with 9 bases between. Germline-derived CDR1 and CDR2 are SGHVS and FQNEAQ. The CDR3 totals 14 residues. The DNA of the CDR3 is TGTGCCAGCAGCTTAATACGGGGAAATTCACCCCTCCACTTT. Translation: CASSLIRGNSPLHF.

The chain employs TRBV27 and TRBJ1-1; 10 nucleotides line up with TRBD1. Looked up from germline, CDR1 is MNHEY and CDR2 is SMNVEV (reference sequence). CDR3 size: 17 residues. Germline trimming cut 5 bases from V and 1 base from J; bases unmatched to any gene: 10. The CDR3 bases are TGTGCCAGCAGTCTACACCGGGACAGGGGAAGGAACACTGAAGCTTTCTTT. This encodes CASSLHRDRGRNTEAFF.

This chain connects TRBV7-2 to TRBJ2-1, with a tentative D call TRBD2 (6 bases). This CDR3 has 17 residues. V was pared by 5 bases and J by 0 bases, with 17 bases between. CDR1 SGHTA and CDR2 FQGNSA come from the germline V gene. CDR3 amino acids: CASSRTLADYSYNEQFF. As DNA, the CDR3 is TGTGCCAGCAGCAGAACTTTAGCGGACTACTCCTACAATGAGCAGTTCTTC.

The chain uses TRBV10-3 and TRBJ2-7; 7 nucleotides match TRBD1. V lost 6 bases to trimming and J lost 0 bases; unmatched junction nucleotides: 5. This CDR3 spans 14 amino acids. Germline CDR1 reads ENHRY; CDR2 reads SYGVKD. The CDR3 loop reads CAIRETGSSYEQYF. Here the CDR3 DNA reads TGTGCCATCAGAGAGACAGGGAGCTCCTACGAGCAGTACTTC.

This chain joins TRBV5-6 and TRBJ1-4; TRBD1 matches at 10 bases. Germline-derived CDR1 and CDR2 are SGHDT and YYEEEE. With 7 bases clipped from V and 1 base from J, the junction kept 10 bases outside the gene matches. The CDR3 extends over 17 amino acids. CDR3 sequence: CASLRTGGVQTNEKLFF. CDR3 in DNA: TGTGCCAGCCTCAGGACAGGGGGGGTCCAAACTAATGAAAAACTGTTTTTT.

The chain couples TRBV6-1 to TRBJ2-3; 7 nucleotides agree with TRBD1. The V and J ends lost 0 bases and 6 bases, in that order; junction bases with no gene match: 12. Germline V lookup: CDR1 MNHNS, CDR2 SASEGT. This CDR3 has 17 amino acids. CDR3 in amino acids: CASSEAGAGGARDTQYF. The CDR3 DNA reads TGTGCCAGCAGTGAAGCGGGAGCAGGGGGTGCGAGGGATACGCAGTATTTT.

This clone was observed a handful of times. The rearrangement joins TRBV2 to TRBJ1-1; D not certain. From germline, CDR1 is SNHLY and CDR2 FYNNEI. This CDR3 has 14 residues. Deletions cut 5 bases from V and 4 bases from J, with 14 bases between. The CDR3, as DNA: TGTGCCAGCAGTTTGGGGAGCGGGGTCACTGAAGCTTTCTTT. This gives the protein CASSLGSGVTEAFF.

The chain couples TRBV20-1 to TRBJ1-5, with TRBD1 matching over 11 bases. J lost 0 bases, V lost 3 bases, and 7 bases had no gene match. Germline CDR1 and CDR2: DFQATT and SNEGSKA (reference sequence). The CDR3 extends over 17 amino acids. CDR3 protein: CSASAGTGGYSNQPQHF. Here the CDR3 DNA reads TGCAGTGCTAGTGCCGGGACAGGGGGATATAGCAATCAGCCCCAGCATTTT.

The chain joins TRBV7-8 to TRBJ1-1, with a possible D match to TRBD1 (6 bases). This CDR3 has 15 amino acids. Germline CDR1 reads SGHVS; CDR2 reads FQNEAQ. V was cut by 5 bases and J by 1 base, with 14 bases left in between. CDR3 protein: CASSPWTAANTEAFF. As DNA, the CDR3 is TGTGCCAGCAGCCCGTGGACAGCAGCGAACACTGAAGCTTTCTTT.

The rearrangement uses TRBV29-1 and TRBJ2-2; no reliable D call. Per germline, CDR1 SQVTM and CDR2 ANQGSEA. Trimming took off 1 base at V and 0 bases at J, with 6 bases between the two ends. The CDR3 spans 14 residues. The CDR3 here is CSVEGAANTGELFF. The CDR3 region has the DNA TGCAGCGTTGAAGGGGCAGCGAACACCGGGGAGCTGTTTTTT.

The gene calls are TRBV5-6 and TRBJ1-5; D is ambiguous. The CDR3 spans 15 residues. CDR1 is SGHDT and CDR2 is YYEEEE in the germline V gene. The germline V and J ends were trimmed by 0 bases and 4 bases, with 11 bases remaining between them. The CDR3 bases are TGTGCCAGCAGCTTGGACGGGAAAGGGAATCAGCCCCAGCATTTT. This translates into CASSLDGKGNQPQHF.

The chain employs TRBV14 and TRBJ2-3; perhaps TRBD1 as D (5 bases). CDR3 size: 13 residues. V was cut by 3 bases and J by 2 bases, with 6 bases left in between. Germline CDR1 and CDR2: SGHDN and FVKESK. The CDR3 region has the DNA TGTGCCAGCAGCCATGGACACACAGATACGCAGTATTTT. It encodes CASSHGHTDTQYF.

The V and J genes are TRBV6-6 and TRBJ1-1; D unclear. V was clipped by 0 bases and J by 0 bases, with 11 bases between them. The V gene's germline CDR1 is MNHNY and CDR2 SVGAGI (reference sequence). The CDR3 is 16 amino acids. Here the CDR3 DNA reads TGTGCCAGCAGTTACTCAGTCAGTCCCCTGAACACTGAAGCTTTCTTT. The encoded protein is CASSYSVSPLNTEAFF.

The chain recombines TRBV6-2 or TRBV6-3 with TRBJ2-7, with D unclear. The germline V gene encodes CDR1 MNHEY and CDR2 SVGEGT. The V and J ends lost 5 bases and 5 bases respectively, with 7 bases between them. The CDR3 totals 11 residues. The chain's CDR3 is CASSPRDEQYF. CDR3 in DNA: TGTGCCAGCAGTCCGAGAGACGAGCAGTACTTC.

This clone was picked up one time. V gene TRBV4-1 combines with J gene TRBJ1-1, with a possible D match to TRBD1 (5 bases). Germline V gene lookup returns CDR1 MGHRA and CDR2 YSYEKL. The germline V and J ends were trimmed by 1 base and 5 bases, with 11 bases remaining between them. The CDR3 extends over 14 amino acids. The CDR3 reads CASSQVPGRTEAFF. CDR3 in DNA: TGCGCCAGCAGCCAAGTTCCAGGGCGTACTGAAGCTTTCTTT.

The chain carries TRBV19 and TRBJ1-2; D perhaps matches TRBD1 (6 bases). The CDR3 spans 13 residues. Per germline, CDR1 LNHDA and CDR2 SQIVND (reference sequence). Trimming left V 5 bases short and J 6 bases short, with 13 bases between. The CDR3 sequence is CASSGQFFDGYTF. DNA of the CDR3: TGTGCCAGTAGTGGACAGTTCTTCGATGGCTACACCTTC.

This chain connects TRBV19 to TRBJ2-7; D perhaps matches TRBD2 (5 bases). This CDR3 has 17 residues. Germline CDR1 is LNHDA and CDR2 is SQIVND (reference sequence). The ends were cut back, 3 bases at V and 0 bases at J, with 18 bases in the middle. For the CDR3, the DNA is TGTGCCAGTAGTATTCTGCCCTCACAGCGGAGCTCCTACGAGCAGTACTTC. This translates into CASSILPSQRSSYEQYF.

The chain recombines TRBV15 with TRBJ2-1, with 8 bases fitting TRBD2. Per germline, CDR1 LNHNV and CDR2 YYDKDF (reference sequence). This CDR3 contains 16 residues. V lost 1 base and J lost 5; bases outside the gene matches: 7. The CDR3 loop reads CATSRASGSGNNEQFF. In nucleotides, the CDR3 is TGTGCCACCAGCAGAGCCAGCGGGAGTGGAAACAATGAGCAGTTCTTC.

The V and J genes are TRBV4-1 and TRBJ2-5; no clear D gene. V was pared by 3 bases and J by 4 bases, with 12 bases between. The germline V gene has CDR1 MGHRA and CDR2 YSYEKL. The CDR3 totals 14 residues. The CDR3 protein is CASSQAVLVETQYF. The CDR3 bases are TGCGCCAGCAGCCAGGCTGTATTGGTAGAGACCCAGTACTTC.

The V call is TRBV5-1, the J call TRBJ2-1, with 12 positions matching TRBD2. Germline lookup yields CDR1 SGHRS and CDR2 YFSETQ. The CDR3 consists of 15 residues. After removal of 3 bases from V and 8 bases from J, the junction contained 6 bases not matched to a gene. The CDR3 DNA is TGCGCCAGCAGCTCCTCTAGCGGGAGGGTGCATGAGCAGTTCTTC. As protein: CASSSSSGRVHEQFF.

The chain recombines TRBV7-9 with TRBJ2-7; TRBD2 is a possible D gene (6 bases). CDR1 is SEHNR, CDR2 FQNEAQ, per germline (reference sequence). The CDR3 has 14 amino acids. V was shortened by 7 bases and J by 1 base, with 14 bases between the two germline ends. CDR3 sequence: CASTKGGISYEQYF. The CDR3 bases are TGTGCCAGCACCAAAGGAGGGATATCCTACGAGCAGTACTTC.

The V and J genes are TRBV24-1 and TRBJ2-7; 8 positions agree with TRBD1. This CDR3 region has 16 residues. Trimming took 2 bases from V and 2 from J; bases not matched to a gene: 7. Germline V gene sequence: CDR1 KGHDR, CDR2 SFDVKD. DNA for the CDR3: TGTGCCACCAGTGATTCATCGACAGGGGAGGCCTACGAGCAGTACTTC. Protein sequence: CATSDSSTGEAYEQYF.

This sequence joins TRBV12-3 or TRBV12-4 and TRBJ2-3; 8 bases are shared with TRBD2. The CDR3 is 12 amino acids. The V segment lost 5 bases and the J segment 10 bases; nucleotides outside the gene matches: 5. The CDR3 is CASSLSGSAQYF. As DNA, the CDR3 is TGTGCCAGCAGTCTCAGCGGGAGTGCGCAGTATTTT.

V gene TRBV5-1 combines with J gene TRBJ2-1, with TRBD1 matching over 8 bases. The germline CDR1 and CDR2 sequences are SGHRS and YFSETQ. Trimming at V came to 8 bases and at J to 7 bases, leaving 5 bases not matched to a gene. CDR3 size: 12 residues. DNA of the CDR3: TGCGCCAGGGACAGGGCGGCTAATGAGCAGTTCTTC. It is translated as CARDRAANEQFF.

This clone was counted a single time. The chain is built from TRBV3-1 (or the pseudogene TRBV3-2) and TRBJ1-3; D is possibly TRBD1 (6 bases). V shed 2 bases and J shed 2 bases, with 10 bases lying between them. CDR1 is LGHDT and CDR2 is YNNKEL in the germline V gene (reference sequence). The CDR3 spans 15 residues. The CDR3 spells CASSQIQGPGNTIYF. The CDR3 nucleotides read TGTGCCAGCAGCCAAATTCAGGGGCCTGGAAACACCATATATTTT.

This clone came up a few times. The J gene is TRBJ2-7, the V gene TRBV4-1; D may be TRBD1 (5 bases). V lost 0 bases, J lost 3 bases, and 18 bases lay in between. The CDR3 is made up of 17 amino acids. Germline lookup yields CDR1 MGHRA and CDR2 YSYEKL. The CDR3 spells CASSQDPLTEPFYEQYF. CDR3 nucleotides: TGCGCCAGCAGCCAAGATCCTCTGACAGAACCTTTCTACGAGCAGTACTTC.